This TCR beta chain was profiled in a study of tumor and adjacent non-tumor tissue in lung cancer. Study-wide points: In normal lung, the top 100 clones were significantly more dominant than in tumor. Patients with more diverse tumor TCRs had worse survival.

This clonotype was detected only once. Its antigen is unidentified. The germline gene is not matched at one end of the junction; a read error may be the cause. A modified ARM-PCR protocol with three rounds of nested PCR amplified TCRbeta. TCRdb redid the calling of the multiplex PCR reads with MiXCR, one entry per CDR3 protein. The data show about 110,000 distinct CDR3 sequences, with 75% seen just once and about 40% held by the top ten. The template was RNA from unsorted bulk tissue. Chemotherapy-naive patients with new lung cancer underwent thoracic surgery in China, August–November 2014. The specimen was lung tumor tissue. The TCR originated in a woman aged 55-75 years with non-small cell lung cancer.

CDR3 region: CVSNRDLNTGELVF. In DNA, the CDR3 is TGTGTCAGCAATCGGGACTTGAACACCGGGGAGCTGGTTTTT. This rearrangement joins TRBV6-1 to TRBJ2-2; tentative D call: TRBD2 (6 bases). Germline assignment: CDR1 MNHNS and CDR2 SASEGT. The CDR3 length is 14 residues.